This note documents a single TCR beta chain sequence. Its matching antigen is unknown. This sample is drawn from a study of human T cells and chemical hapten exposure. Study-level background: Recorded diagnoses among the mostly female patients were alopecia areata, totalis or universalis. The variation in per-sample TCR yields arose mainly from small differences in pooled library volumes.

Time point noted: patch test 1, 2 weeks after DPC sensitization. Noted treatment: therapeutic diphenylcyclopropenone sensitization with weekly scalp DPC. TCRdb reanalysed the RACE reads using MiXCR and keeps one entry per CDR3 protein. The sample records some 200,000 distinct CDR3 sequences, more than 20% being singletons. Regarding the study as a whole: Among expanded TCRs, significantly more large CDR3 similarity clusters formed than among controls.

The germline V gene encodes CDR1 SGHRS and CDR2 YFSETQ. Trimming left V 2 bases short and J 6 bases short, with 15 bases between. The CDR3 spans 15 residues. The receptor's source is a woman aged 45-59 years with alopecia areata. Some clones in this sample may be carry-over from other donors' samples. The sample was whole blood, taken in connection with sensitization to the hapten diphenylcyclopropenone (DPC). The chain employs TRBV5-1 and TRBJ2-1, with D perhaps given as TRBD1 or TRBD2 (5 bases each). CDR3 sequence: CASSLIGAERNEQFF. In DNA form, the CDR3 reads TGCGCCAGCAGCTTAATCGGGGCAGAGCGCAATGAGCAGTTCTTC.